This is a list of T cell receptor beta chains from one sample in a study of regulatory and conventional T cells in RAG deficiency. Data came from immunoSEQ multiplex PCR; TCRdb stores just in-frame clones and leaves some out. The table shows around 37,000 clones, with approximately 89% occurring only once. This sample also belongs to another study, concerning regulatory T cells.

Sequencing was performed on CD8+ T cells sorted from blood. The receptor set was obtained from a human donor in good health. The CDR3 runs from the conserved cysteine through the conserved F or W. The D gene is left open where the match is weak. Part of the rows lack a size; the others show once, few, many or a class for expanded clones.

CDR3,DNA,J,V,D,size
CASSYSTGWYGYTF,TGTGCCAGCAGTTACTCGACGGGTTGGTATGGCTACACCTTC,TRBJ1-2,TRBV6-5,.,.
CASSSGEVGTGELFF,TGTGCCAGCAGTTCTGGTGAGGTGGGCACCGGGGAGCTGTTTTTT,TRBJ2-2,TRBV28,.,.
CASSLAGLAIANEQYF,TGTGCCAGCAGCTTAGCAGGTCTAGCTATCGCCAACGAGCAGTACTTC,TRBJ2-7,TRBV11-2,.,.
CASNVASGNYEQYF,TGTGCCAGCAATGTCGCTAGCGGAAACTACGAGCAGTACTTC,TRBJ2-7,TRBV2,TRBD2,.
CASSVGTDNQETQYF,TGTGCCAGCAGCGTAGGGACAGACAACCAAGAGACCCAGTACTTC,TRBJ2-5,TRBV9,.,.
CASSPPGTGGGYTF,TGTGCCAGCAGCCCACCCGGGACAGGAGGCGGCTACACCTTC,TRBJ1-2,TRBV25-1,TRBD1,.
CASSGLAGGHSSYEQYF,TGTGCCAGCAGTGGACTAGCGGGAGGACATAGCTCCTACGAGCAGTACTTC,TRBJ2-7,TRBV27,TRBD2,.
CASRGTHLSGELFF,TGTGCCAGCCGAGGGACGCACTTGTCCGGGGAGCTGTTTTTT,TRBJ2-2,TRBV7-3,.,.
CASSSDSTDTQYF,TGTGCCAGCAGTTCAGACAGCACAGATACGCAGTATTTT,TRBJ2-3,TRBV28,.,.
CAISSGTGEQETQYF,TGTGCCATCAGCTCCGGGACAGGAGAACAAGAGACCCAGTACTTC,TRBJ2-5,TRBV10-3,TRBD1,.
CASAGGLEKLFF,TGTGCCAGTGCCGGGGGCTTAGAAAAACTGTTTTTT,TRBJ1-4,TRBV19,.,few
CASGNAGTSGGYTF,TGTGCCAGCGGTAATGCCGGGACATCTGGTGGCTACACCTTC,TRBJ1-2,TRBV6-5,.,.
CASSPGMGGTEAFF,TGTGCCAGCTCACCGGGTATGGGGGGCACTGAAGCTTTCTTT,TRBJ1-1,TRBV18,.,.
CASLQILNTEAFF,TGTGCCAGCCTCCAGATCCTTAACACTGAAGCTTTCTTT,TRBJ1-1,TRBV6-5,.,.
CASSLGDVGNQPQHF,TGCGCCAGCAGCTTGGGGGACGTCGGCAATCAGCCCCAGCATTTT,TRBJ1-5,TRBV5-1,.,.
CASSRSDTYGYTF,TGTGCCAGCAGCCGATCGGACACCTATGGCTACACCTTC,TRBJ1-2,TRBV7-8,.,.
CASSFSGRVSTEAFF,TGTGCCAGCAGCTTCTCCGGACGGGTTAGTACTGAAGCTTTCTTT,TRBJ1-1,TRBV5-6,.,.
CASSLARRTNTEAFF,TGTGCCAGCAGCTTAGCGCGCAGAACGAACACTGAAGCTTTCTTT,TRBJ1-1,TRBV7-9,.,.
CASSLGRDNEQFF,TGTGCCAGCAGTTTGGGTCGCGACAATGAGCAGTTCTTC,TRBJ2-1,TRBV27,.,.
CASRSGISNQPQHF,TGTGCCAGCAGGTCGGGGATCAGCAATCAGCCCCAGCATTTT,TRBJ1-5,TRBV28,.,.
CSVWMGETQYF,TGCAGCGTGTGGATGGGAGAGACCCAGTACTTC,TRBJ2-5,TRBV29-1,.,.
CASSLRVGETQYF,TGTGCCAGCAGCTTGAGGGTAGGAGAGACCCAGTACTTC,TRBJ2-5,TRBV7-6,.,few
CASSLMFTGTGVYEQYF,TGCGCCAGCAGCCTGATGTTTACTGGGACAGGGGTCTACGAGCAGTACTTC,TRBJ2-7,TRBV5-1,TRBD1,.
CASSLQNSGANVLTF,TGTGCCAGTAGCCTCCAAAACTCTGGGGCCAACGTCCTGACTTTC,TRBJ2-6,TRBV19,.,.
CAISETLTASGRAPGELFF,TGTGCCATCAGTGAGACCCTAACGGCAAGCGGGAGGGCACCCGGGGAGCTGTTTTTT,TRBJ2-2,TRBV10-3,TRBD2,.
CASSIFAGESNEQFF,TGTGCCAGTAGTATATTTGCGGGGGAGAGCAATGAGCAGTTCTTC,TRBJ2-1,TRBV19,TRBD2,once
CASSLSTITGELFF,TGTGCCAGCAGCTTAAGCACTATCACCGGGGAGCTGTTTTTT,TRBJ2-2,TRBV7-6,.,.
CASSLGTSGLNEQFF,TGTGCCAGCAGCTTAGGGACTAGCGGCCTCAATGAGCAGTTCTTC,TRBJ2-1,TRBV11-2,TRBD2,.
CAWRTIGVADTEAFF,TGTGCCTGGAGGACAATAGGGGTGGCGGACACTGAAGCTTTCTTT,TRBJ1-1,TRBV30,.,.
CASSVEVNRGYTF,TGTGCCAGCAGCGTAGAGGTGAATCGTGGCTACACCTTC,TRBJ1-2,TRBV9,.,.
CASSLSGGSGNTIYF,TGTGCCAGCAGCTTAAGCGGCGGCTCTGGAAACACCATATATTTT,TRBJ1-3,TRBV7-9,.,.
CASSVPERTAVFSYEQYF,TGTGCCAGCAGTGTACCCGAGCGGACAGCTGTTTTCTCCTACGAGCAGTACTTC,TRBJ2-7,TRBV6-1,.,.
CASSIQGAHKEQYF,TGTGCCAGCAGTATACAGGGGGCGCATAAGGAGCAGTACTTC,TRBJ2-7,TRBV27,TRBD1,.
CASTTRQASVPYGYTF,TGTGCCAGTACTACGAGACAGGCATCTGTGCCCTATGGCTACACCTTC,TRBJ1-2,TRBV19,.,.
CAWSTNRQATEAFF,TGTGCCTGGAGTACGAACAGACAGGCCACTGAAGCTTTCTTT,TRBJ1-1,TRBV30,.,.
CAWSGFAPFF,TGTGCCTGGAGTGGGTTTGCCCCCTTCTTC,TRBJ1-2,TRBV30,.,.
CSATAGGEQFF,TGCAGTGCTACCGCGGGAGGGGAGCAGTTCTTC,TRBJ2-1,TRBV20-1,TRBD2,.
CASSQDGNRGYSNQPQHF,TGCGCCAGCAGCCAAGATGGCAACAGGGGTTATAGCAATCAGCCCCAGCATTTT,TRBJ1-5,TRBV4-1,TRBD1,once
CASSYGERKYTDTQYF,TGTGCCAGCAGCTACGGGGAGCGCAAATACACAGATACGCAGTATTTT,TRBJ2-3,TRBV11-3,.,.
CASSLWGVVVDRNVYSPLHF,TGTGCCAGCAGTTTATGGGGGGTTGTCGTTGACAGAAACGTTTATTCACCCCTCCACTTT,TRBJ1-6,TRBV28,.,few
CASSVGGGSYNEQFF,TGTGCCAGCAGTGTTGGCGGGGGCTCCTACAATGAGCAGTTCTTC,TRBJ2-1,TRBV6-1,TRBD2,.
CAWSRDRGREQYF,TGTGCCTGGAGTAGGGACAGGGGGCGCGAGCAGTACTTC,TRBJ2-7,TRBV30,TRBD1,once
CASKSSGDRSYEQYF,TGTGCCAGCAAATCTAGCGGGGACCGCTCCTACGAGCAGTACTTC,TRBJ2-7,TRBV6-5,TRBD2,.
CASSEAPGTIGYTF,TGTGCCAGCAGTGAAGCCCCGGGGACTATCGGCTACACCTTC,TRBJ1-2,TRBV6-1,.,.
CAWMGAYEKLFF,TGTGCCTGGATGGGGGCATATGAAAAACTGTTTTTT,TRBJ1-4,TRBV30,.,.
CASSLGQGNSPLHF,TGTGCCAGCAGCTTGGGACAGGGGAACTCACCCCTCCACTTT,TRBJ1-6,TRBV5-4,TRBD1,.